Shown below are 18 T cell receptor beta chains from a single sample sequenced in a study of blood T cell repertoires in COVID-19. Clones were read by immunoSEQ multiplex PCR, and TCRdb kept only the in-frame ones, dropping some. The table lists over 350,000 clones, around nine tenths of them singletons. Sequences were obtained from PBMCs or T cells enriched from blood (not recorded which). The receptor source for this set is a woman under 30 with acute COVID-19.

The V call is TRBV7-9, the J call TRBJ1-4; perhaps TRBD1 as D (5 bases). The V end was cut by 3 bases, the J end by 5 bases, with 16 bases between. The CDR3 totals 16 residues. The germline CDR1 and CDR2 sequences are SEHNR and FQNEAQ (reference sequence). The CDR3 nucleotides read TGTGCCAGCAGCTTCCCCCAGGCGGGGGAAAATGAAAAACTGTTTTTT. This sequence encodes CASSFPQAGENEKLFF.

The chain has TRBV28 and TRBJ1-4; no reliable D call. V lost 4 bases to trimming and J lost 0 bases, with 6 bases between them. Germline V lookup: CDR1 MDHEN, CDR2 SYDVKM. The CDR3 length is 14 residues. CDR3 amino acids: CASSSPATNEKLFF. Written as DNA, the CDR3 is TGTGCCAGCAGTTCCCCTGCAACTAATGAAAAACTGTTTTTT.

This chain joins TRBV3-1 (or the pseudogene TRBV3-2) and TRBJ1-2, with D possibly matching TRBD1 (5 bases). V was cut by 3 bases and J by 8 bases, with 13 bases left in between. The germline V gene has CDR1 LGHDT and CDR2 YNNKEL (reference sequence). The CDR3 spans 13 residues. The CDR3 here is CASSQKGAGGYTF. DNA for the CDR3: TGTGCCAGCAGCCAGAAAGGGGCAGGCGGCTACACCTTC.

This clone was found once. J is TRBJ1-2 and V is TRBV4-1; 7 bases match TRBD1. V gave up 6 bases and J gave up 9 bases; unmatched junction bases: 7. Germline CDR1 and CDR2: MGHRA and YSYEKL. This CDR3 contains 12 residues. CDR3 amino acids: CASSPTGDRYTF. The CDR3 region has the DNA TGCGCCAGCAGTCCAACAGGGGATCGCTACACCTTC.

The chain couples TRBV5-6 to TRBJ2-1, with TRBD2 identical over 9 bases. The CDR3 length is 16 residues. Germline CDR1 SGHDT, CDR2 YYEEEE. J was trimmed by 3 bases and V by 7 bases; bases with no gene match: 11. CDR3 DNA sequence: TGTGCCAGCTTTCTTAGCGGGAGAGTATTCTACAATGAGCAGTTCTTC. This sequence encodes CASFLSGRVFYNEQFF.

This chain joins TRBV19 and TRBJ1-2, with 7 bases that match TRBD1. Trimming removed 6 bases from V and 4 bases from J; junction bases left unmatched: 11. The CDR3 length is 15 residues. The V gene's germline CDR1 is LNHDA and CDR2 SQIVND (reference sequence). For the CDR3, the DNA is TGTGCCAGTAGGCCAGGGGGTGTATCTCTCTATGGCTACACCTTC. Amino acid sequence: CASRPGGVSLYGYTF. The full variable domain, with the rest looked up from reference TRBV19 and TRBJ1-2, is DGGITQSPKYLFRKEGQNVTLSCEQNLNHDAMYWYRQDPGQGLRLIYYSQIVNDFQKGDIAEGYSVSREKKESFPLTVTSAQKNPTAFYLCASRPGGVSLYGYTFGSGTRLTVV.

The chain employs TRBV30 and TRBJ2-3; the match to TRBD2 covers 7 bases. The CDR3 contains 15 residues. Germline-derived CDR1 and CDR2 are GTSNPN and SVGIG (reference sequence). V lost 2 bases, J lost 4 bases, and 9 bases stayed unmatched. The CDR3: CAWSQGGSQSDTQYF. DNA for the CDR3: TGTGCCTGGAGTCAGGGCGGGAGTCAATCAGATACGCAGTATTTT.

This chain uses TRBV6-1 with TRBJ2-7; 11 bases map to TRBD2. Per germline, CDR1 MNHNS and CDR2 SASEGT. The CDR3 runs 15 residues. Unmatched junction bases numbered 3, after V lost 2 bases and J lost 3 bases. The CDR3 nucleotides read TGTGCCAGCAGTGAAACCGGGACTAGCGGCTACGAGCAGTACTTC. This codes for CASSETGTSGYEQYF.

The chain recombines TRBV7-2 with TRBJ2-2; a possible D gene is TRBD2 (6 bases). Between the trimmed V and J ends, which lost 0 bases and 2 bases, there was a span of 13 bases. Germline-derived CDR1 and CDR2 are SGHTA and FQGNSA. The CDR3 spans 17 residues. Written as DNA, the CDR3 is TGTGCCAGCAGCTTAGCGGGCCGGGGGATTAACACCGGGGAGCTGTTTTTT. It encodes CASSLAGRGINTGELFF. Together with reference TRBV7-2 and TRBJ2-2, the CDR3 gives the full variable domain: GAGVSQSPSNKVTEKGKDVELRCDPISGHTALYWYRQSLGQGLEFLIYFQGNSAPDKSGLPSDRFSAERTGGSVSTLTIQRTQQEDSAVYLCASSLAGRGINTGELFFGEGSRLTVL.

CDR3 sequence reads: CASSPLAGGTDTQYF. CDR3 nucleotides: TGTGCCAGCAGCCCCCTAGCGGGGGGCACAGATACGCAGTATTTT. The chain joins TRBV9 to TRBJ2-3; TRBD2 agrees at 10 bases. Germline V gene data show CDR1 as SGDLS and CDR2 as YYNGEE. The V gene end was trimmed by 4 bases and the J gene end by 1 base; junction bases not matched to a gene: 3. This CDR3 spans 15 amino acids.

The chain carries TRBV18 and TRBJ1-1; a possible D gene is TRBD1 (6 bases). The CDR3 runs 15 residues. Germline V gene sequence: CDR1 KGHSH, CDR2 LQKENI. Deletions cut 3 bases from V and 2 bases from J, with 13 bases between. This CDR3 is CASSPSEQGNTEAFF. CDR3 sequence (DNA): TGTGCCAGCTCACCTTCCGAACAGGGAAACACTGAAGCTTTCTTT. Complete variable domain (other parts from reference TRBV18 and TRBJ1-1): NAGVMQNPRHLVRRRGQEARLRCSPMKGHSHVYWYRQLPEEGLKFMVYLQKENIIDESGMPKERFSAEFPKEGPSILRIQQVVRGDSAAYFCASSPSEQGNTEAFFGQGTRLTVV.

J is TRBJ1-1 and V is TRBV6-2 or TRBV6-3, with D tentatively TRBD1 (5 bases). Per the germline V gene, CDR1 is MNHEY and CDR2 is SVGEGT. The CDR3 runs 13 residues. Trimming stripped 2 bases from V and 6 bases from J, with 10 bases between. CDR3 sequence reads: CASSYGREAEAFF. The CDR3, as DNA: TGTGCCAGCAGTTACGGCAGGGAGGCTGAAGCTTTCTTT.

The chain combines TRBV19 with TRBJ1-5, with D unclear. There are 14 residues in the CDR3. Germline CDR1 LNHDA, CDR2 SQIVND (reference sequence). The V and J ends lost 5 bases and 4 bases respectively, with 12 bases between them. The CDR3 is CASSVSDGNQPQHF. DNA of the CDR3: TGTGCCAGTAGTGTCAGCGACGGGAATCAGCCCCAGCATTTT.

The rearrangement links TRBV4-1 to TRBJ1-5, with D maybe TRBD1 (5 bases). The V gene's germline CDR1 is MGHRA and CDR2 YSYEKL. The length of the CDR3 is 15 residues. The V end lost 1 base, the J end lost 2 bases, and 9 bases lay between the germline ends. The CDR3 bases are TGCGCCAGCAGCCAAGGCAGGGATGGCAATCAGCCCCAGCATTTT. Its translation: CASSQGRDGNQPQHF.

This clone was seen once. J is TRBJ2-6 and V is TRBV5-8; D may be TRBD2 (5 bases). Germline CDR1 SGHTS, CDR2 YDEGEE. This CDR3 is built from 15 residues. Trimming cost V 2 bases and J 0 bases, with 6 bases left between them. CDR3 protein: CASSLSGSGANVLTF. CDR3 in DNA: TGTGCCAGCAGCTTAAGCGGCTCTGGGGCCAACGTCCTGACTTTC.

Notes on this clone: This specimen includes other DNA sequences encoding the same CDR3. The chain carries TRBV2 and TRBJ1-3; D might be TRBD1 (6 bases). This CDR3 is 14 amino acids long. The V gene lost 3 bases and the J gene lost 4 bases, with 10 bases spanning the gap. CDR1 and CDR2 (germline): SNHLY, FYNNEI. The chain's CDR3 is CASSDRTGGNTIYF. CDR3 coding DNA: TGTGCCAGCAGTGATCGCACAGGGGGAAACACCATATATTTT.

The rearrangement uses TRBV5-8 and TRBJ1-4, with D possibly TRBD1 on 6 matching bases. The V gene lost 0 bases and the J gene lost 6 bases, with 15 bases spanning the gap. The CDR3 is 16 amino acids. Germline CDR1 and CDR2: SGHTS and YDEGEE. The CDR3 loop reads CASSLVSTGGDEKLFF. The CDR3 DNA reads as TGTGCCAGCAGCTTGGTATCGACAGGTGGAGATGAAAAACTGTTTTTT.

This clone appeared once. This chain connects TRBV9 to TRBJ1-1; no clear D gene. The germline CDR1 and CDR2 sequences are SGDLS and YYNGEE. The CDR3 extends over 15 amino acids. The germline V and J ends were trimmed by 0 bases and 3 bases, with 12 bases remaining between them. The CDR3 protein is CASSVEGGLDTEAFF. For the CDR3, the DNA is TGTGCCAGCAGCGTAGAGGGAGGGTTGGACACTGAAGCTTTCTTT.